Following are 20 T cell receptor beta chains from one sample sequenced in a study of regulatory T cells in long-lasting Graves disease. Time point meaning: persistent/refractory GD, antithyroid drugs over 5 years with positive TRAb. Following extraction of RNA from PBMCs, that RNA was used to make the TCR library. The TCR beta library used iRepertoire HTBI primers with Arm-PCR amplification of CDR3. TCRdb fed the multiplex PCR reads into MiXCR, producing one record per CDR3 protein. The sample lists over 300,000 distinct CDR3 sequences; 20% were seen once. The material was peripheral blood mononuclear cells (PBMCs), obtained when the disease was refractory, from a patient treated with antithyroid drugs. The receptor set was obtained from a female donor with Graves disease.

The chain uses TRBV20-1 and TRBJ2-4; 7 bases match TRBD2. Germline CDR1 is DFQATT and CDR2 is SNEGSKA (reference sequence). With V trimmed by 1 base and J by 1 base, 16 bases remained unmatched. This CDR3 is 19 amino acids long. The CDR3 reads CSARAPAGAGLDAKNIQYF. CDR3 sequence (DNA): TGCAGTGCTAGAGCCCCCGCGGGAGCGGGGCTTGATGCCAAAAACATTCAGTACTTC.

The rearrangement uses TRBV27 and TRBJ1-4; no clear D gene. This CDR3 is 18 amino acids long. Germline lookup yields CDR1 MNHEY and CDR2 SMNVEV (reference sequence). V was pared by 6 bases and J by 0 bases, with 20 bases between. CDR3 protein: CASSLVGWRVATNEKLFF. The CDR3 region has the DNA TGTGCCAGCAGCCTAGTAGGGTGGAGGGTGGCAACTAATGAAAAACTGTTTTTT.

This clonotype was seen repeatedly, ten times or more. V usage is TRBV20-1 and J usage is TRBJ2-7, with a weak D call TRBD2 (7 bases). Trimming removed 2 bases from V and 5 bases from J, with 10 bases in between. The CDR3 has 12 residues. Germline V gives CDR1 DFQATT, CDR2 SNEGSKA (reference sequence). DNA of the CDR3: TGCAGTGCTAGAACGGGGGGCCACGAGCAGTACTTC. As protein: CSARTGGHEQYF.

This clonotype has more than one count but fewer than ten. V and J are TRBV20-1 and TRBJ2-5, with 7 nucleotides matching TRBD2. Germline V CDR1 and CDR2: DFQATT, SNEGSKA (reference sequence). V lost 3 bases to trimming and J lost 0 bases; unmatched junction nucleotides: 4. There are 14 residues in the CDR3. CDR3 bases: TGCAGTGCTAGTCTTGCGGGGGACCAAGAGACCCAGTACTTC. Translating it yields CSASLAGDQETQYF.

There are many counts of this clonotype. This chain connects TRBV7-2 to TRBJ1-5; no clear D gene. Deletions cut 5 bases from V and 5 bases from J, with 13 bases between. The CDR3 is made up of 14 amino acids. Germline V gene lookup returns CDR1 SGHTA and CDR2 FQGNSA. CDR3 loop: CASSLRLIDQPQHF. CDR3 nucleotides: TGTGCCAGCAGCCTTAGATTGATAGATCAGCCCCAGCATTTT.

This clonotype occurred many times. V gene TRBV6-1 combines with J gene TRBJ2-5; tentatively, D is TRBD2 (5 bases). The CDR3 is 13 residues long. CDR1 is MNHNS and CDR2 is SASEGT in the germline V gene. V shed 5 bases and J shed 2 bases, with 9 bases lying between them. The CDR3 nucleotides read TGTGCCAGCAGTAAAAGCGGACAAGAGACCCAGTACTTC. The encoded protein is CASSKSGQETQYF.

This clonotype has a count of ten or more. J is TRBJ2-7 and V is TRBV5-1; 13 nucleotides line up with TRBD2. After removal of 3 bases from V and 0 bases from J, the junction contained 3 bases not matched to a gene. Germline loops: CDR1 SGHRS, CDR2 YFSETQ. CDR3 length equals 16 residues. The CDR3 here is CASSSGLAGSSYEQYF. CDR3 DNA: TGCGCCAGCAGCTCGGGACTAGCGGGATCCTCCTACGAGCAGTACTTC.

About this clonotype: At one end, the junction sequence differs from germline, possibly due to a read error. The chain uses TRBV11-2 and TRBJ1-1, with a possible D match to TRBD1 (5 bases). CDR1 SGHAT and CDR2 FQNNGV come from the germline V gene. The CDR3 consists of 15 residues. The DNA for the CDR3 is TGCGCCAGCAGCTTTGATCCCAGGGAGCACACTGAAGCTTTCTTT. Its protein is CASSFDPREHTEAFF.

This clonotype came up a few times. V gene TRBV30 combines with J gene TRBJ1-5; weak D call: TRBD1 (6 bases). The V gene lost 4 bases and the J gene lost 4 bases, with 11 bases spanning the gap. Germline CDR1 GTSNPN, CDR2 SVGIG (reference sequence). The CDR3 extends over 13 amino acids. The CDR3 sequence: CAWTLGGNQPQHF. In DNA, the CDR3 is TGTGCCTGGACTCTAGGGGGGAATCAGCCCCAGCATTTT.

Note on this clonotype: This sequence may be a read error, since a much larger clone differs from it by one base. The chain links TRBV20-1 to TRBJ1-2; a possible D gene is TRBD1 (5 bases). CDR1 and CDR2 (germline): DFQATT, SNEGSKA (reference sequence). This CDR3 region has 13 residues. CDR3 nucleotides: TGCAGTGCTAGAGGGGGGTCGAACTATGACTACACCTTC. Translating gives CSARGGSNYDYTF.

The chain uses TRBV7-2 and TRBJ2-6; no definite D call. V lost 3 bases and J 2 bases, leaving 8 bases between the germline ends. Germline loops: CDR1 SGHTA, CDR2 FQGNSA. This CDR3 is built from 15 residues. CDR3 DNA sequence: TGTGCCAGCAGCTTGTCCCCCCCTGGGGCCAACGTCCTGACTTTC. This sequence encodes CASSLSPPGANVLTF.

As concerns this clonotype: One base away lies a much larger clone, so this may be a sequencing read error. The chain uses TRBV6-9 and TRBJ2-7; the D gene could be TRBD1 or TRBD2 (5 bases each). From germline, CDR1 is MNHGY and CDR2 SVAAGI. The CDR3 totals 16 residues. The CDR3 DNA sequence: TGTGCCAGCAGTTACCCCCCGGGACGTTCCACCTACGAGCAGTGCTTC. This encodes CASSYPPGRSTYEQCF.

This clonotype showed up many times. The chain combines TRBV2 with TRBJ1-6, with D perhaps TRBD1 (5 bases). This CDR3 is built from 12 residues. From germline, CDR1 is SNHLY and CDR2 FYNNEI. Trimming cost V 3 bases and J 10 bases, with 7 bases left between them. The CDR3 DNA follows: TGTGCCAGCAGTGAGGGGGGGTCACCCCTCCACTTT. Amino acids: CASSEGGSPLHF.

This chain links TRBV19 with TRBJ1-5; no firm D call. The CDR3 runs 13 residues. V was clipped by 8 bases and J by 0 bases, with 8 bases between them. Germline V gene sequence: CDR1 LNHDA, CDR2 SQIVND (reference sequence). In DNA, the CDR3 is TGTGCCAGTGTCGGAAATAGCAATCAGCCCCAGCATTTT. Translating it yields CASVGNSNQPQHF.

This clonotype showed up many times. The rearrangement joins TRBV6-2 or TRBV6-3 to TRBJ1-6; 7 nucleotides match TRBD1. The CDR3 has 15 amino acids. Germline lookup yields CDR1 MNHEY and CDR2 SVGEGT. V shed 6 bases and J 8 bases; nucleotides not matched to a gene: 10. The CDR3 nucleotides are TGTGCCAGCAGAAAAAGGGGACAGATTGATTCACCCCTCCACTTT. Protein product: CASRKRGQIDSPLHF.

This clonotype was recorded a few times. The rearrangement joins TRBV24-1 to TRBJ2-1; D unclear. This CDR3 spans 15 amino acids. The germline V and J ends were trimmed by 0 bases and 8 bases, with 13 bases remaining between them. CDR1 is KGHDR, CDR2 SFDVKD, per germline. CDR3 sequence: CATSDLGRGSYEQFF. CDR3 bases: TGTGCCACCAGTGATTTGGGCAGAGGATCATATGAGCAGTTCTTC.

This chain joins TRBV30 and TRBJ2-6; the D is unclear. Germline-derived CDR1 and CDR2 are GTSNPN and SVGIG (reference sequence). The CDR3 contains 14 residues. The ends were cut back, 1 base at V and 4 bases at J, with 8 bases in the middle. CDR3 bases: TGTGCCTGGAGTGGCCTCTTCGGGGCCAACGTCCTGACTTTC. Translated, it gives CAWSGLFGANVLTF.

This clonotype was picked up many times. The rearrangement uses TRBV11-2 and TRBJ2-5; 14 bases line up with TRBD2. CDR1 is SGHAT and CDR2 is FQNNGV in the germline V gene. J was trimmed by 5 bases and V by 5 bases; bases with no gene match: 4. The CDR3 sequence is 15 residues long. CDR3 bases: TGTGCCAGCAGCCGGCGACTAGCGGGAGGGGAGACCCAGTACTTC. Encoded protein: CASSRRLAGGETQYF. Drawing the rest from reference TRBV11-2 and TRBJ2-5, the complete variable domain is EAGVAQSPRYKIIEKRQSVAFWCNPISGHATLYWYQQILGQGPKLLIQFQNNGVVDDSQLPKDRFSAERLKGVDSTLKIQPAKLEDSAVYLCASSRRLAGGETQYFGPGTRLLVL.

The sample holds a few counts of this clonotype. This chain links TRBV27 with TRBJ1-2; D is uncertain. This CDR3 comprises 15 residues. Germline V gene data show CDR1 as MNHEY and CDR2 as SMNVEV (reference sequence). The V and J ends lost 3 bases and 10 bases respectively, with 21 bases between them. The CDR3 DNA sequence: TGTGCCAGCAGTTTCTGGGCAGCCACCCTAGATGACTACACCTTC. It translates to CASSFWAATLDDYTF.

This clonotype has a handful of counts. CDR3 in DNA: TGTGCCAGCAGCTTAGGTTCCGGCAATCATAATTCACCCCTCCACTTT. Translating gives CASSLGSGNHNSPLHF. The rearrangement uses TRBV11-2 and TRBJ1-6; no clear D gene. Trimming stripped 1 base from V and 5 bases from J, with 12 bases between. CDR3 length: 16 amino acids. In germline, CDR1 is SGHAT, CDR2 FQNNGV.